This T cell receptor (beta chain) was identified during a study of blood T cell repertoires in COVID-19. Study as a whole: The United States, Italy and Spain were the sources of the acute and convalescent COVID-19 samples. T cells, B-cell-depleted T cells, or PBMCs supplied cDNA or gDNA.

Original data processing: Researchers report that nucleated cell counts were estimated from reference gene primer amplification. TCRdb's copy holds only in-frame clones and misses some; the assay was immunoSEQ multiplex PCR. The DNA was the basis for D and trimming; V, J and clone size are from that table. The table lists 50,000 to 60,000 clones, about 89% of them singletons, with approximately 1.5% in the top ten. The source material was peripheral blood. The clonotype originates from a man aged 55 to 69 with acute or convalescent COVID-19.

The CDR3 nucleotides are TGCAGCGCCCTCCTCGGAGGGATGAACACTGAAGCTTTCTTT. Its translation is CSALLGGMNTEAFF. This chain connects TRBV29-1 to TRBJ1-1; D is unclear. The CDR3 sequence is 14 residues long. Deletions cut 7 bases from V and 0 bases from J, with 15 bases between. Germline V CDR1 and CDR2: SQVTM, ANQGSEA.